The 9 T cell receptor beta chains below come from one sample, sequenced in a study of spatial heterogeneity in lung cancer. One entry per CDR3 protein results from TCRdb running MiXCR on the 5' RACE reads. The table records about 10,000 distinct CDR3 sequences, 6.1% of them present only once. Time point of the sample: sample taken at primary tumor resection. The source material was normal lung tissue next to the tumor, sampled at surgery. The receptor set was obtained from a male donor with early-stage non-small cell lung cancer.

The chain combines TRBV5-1 with TRBJ2-7, with D unresolved. The CDR3 runs to 14 residues. V was clipped by 0 bases and J by 5 bases, with 12 bases between them. CDR1 and CDR2 (germline): SGHRS, YFSETQ. CDR3 in amino acids: CASSLGSSINEQYF. Here the CDR3 DNA reads TGCGCCAGCAGCTTGGGATCCTCAATAAACGAGCAGTACTTC.

This clonotype is categorized as medium-sized. The chain couples TRBV25-1 to TRBJ1-6; weak D call: TRBD1 (6 bases). Trimming stripped 3 bases from V and 5 bases from J, with 11 bases between. CDR3 length equals 15 residues. CDR1 and CDR2 (germline): MGHDK, SYGVNS. CDR3: CASSDPRTDNSPLHF. In DNA form, the CDR3 reads TGTGCCAGCAGTGATCCGCGGACAGATAATTCACCCCTCCACTTT.

This clonotype has more than one count but fewer than ten. The J gene is TRBJ2-1, the V gene TRBV11-1; 8 bases agree with TRBD2. CDR1 and CDR2 from the germline V gene are SGHAT and FQDESV (reference sequence). V lost 4 bases to trimming and J lost 7 bases; unmatched junction nucleotides: 15. The CDR3 sequence is 17 residues long. CDR3: CASSSRGGGREQNEQFF. CDR3 coding DNA: TGTGCCAGCAGCTCCCGGGGGGGCGGGAGAGAACAAAATGAGCAGTTCTTC.

This clonotype was counted at least ten times. V gene TRBV20-1 combines with J gene TRBJ2-5; 7 positions agree with TRBD2. From germline, CDR1 is DFQATT and CDR2 SNEGSKA (reference sequence). Germline trimming cut 4 bases from V and 1 base from J; bases unmatched to any gene: 0. The CDR3 has 12 amino acids. The CDR3 reads CSAIAGQETQYF. The CDR3 nucleotides are TGCAGTGCTATAGCGGGCCAAGAGACCCAGTACTTC.

This clonotype came up many times. The rearrangement joins TRBV4-1 to TRBJ2-3, with D maybe TRBD2 (5 bases). Trimming took off 1 base at V and 6 bases at J, with 8 bases between the two ends. Germline-derived CDR1 and CDR2 are MGHRA and YSYEKL. This CDR3 region has 13 residues. The CDR3 DNA follows: TGCGCCAGCAGCCAAGGGAGGAGGGATACGCAGTATTTT. This encodes CASSQGRRDTQYF.

This clonotype occurred many times. The chain recombines TRBV12-3 or TRBV12-4 with TRBJ2-1; 9 bases line up with TRBD2. The CDR3 runs to 17 residues. V was pared by 5 bases and J by 1 base, with 9 bases of the junction left unmatched. For the CDR3, the DNA is TGTGCCAGCAGTCCCCGCGGACTAGCGCCATCCTACAATGAGCAGTTCTTC. Amino acid sequence: CASSPRGLAPSYNEQFF.

This clonotype came up many times. V and J are TRBV3-1 and TRBJ1-3; D not certain. The CDR3 has 14 residues. Trimming took 4 bases from V and 2 from J, leaving 9 bases between them. Germline CDR1 reads LGHDT; CDR2 reads YNNKEL (reference sequence). The DNA for the CDR3 is TGTGCCAGCAGCCGTGGGGATACTGGAAACACCATATATTTT. This codes for CASSRGDTGNTIYF.

There are a few counts of this clonotype. The CDR3 sequence: CSGLGPTYEQYF. CDR3 coding DNA: TGCAGCGGACTGGGACCTACCTACGAGCAGTACTTC. The chain couples TRBV29-1 to TRBJ2-7, with D possibly called TRBD1 or TRBD2 (5 bases each). The CDR3 consists of 12 residues. V was cut by 7 bases and J by 2 bases, with 12 bases left in between. The germline V gene has CDR1 SQVTM and CDR2 ANQGSEA.

In its sample, this clonotype is large. This CDR3 reads CSVEDRAYQETQYF. DNA of the CDR3: TGCAGCGTTGAAGACCGGGCTTACCAAGAGACCCAGTACTTC. This chain links TRBV29-1 with TRBJ2-5, with D hard to call. Germline V gene sequence: CDR1 SQVTM, CDR2 ANQGSEA. Trimming took off 0 bases at V and 0 bases at J, with 8 bases between the two ends. This CDR3 spans 14 amino acids.